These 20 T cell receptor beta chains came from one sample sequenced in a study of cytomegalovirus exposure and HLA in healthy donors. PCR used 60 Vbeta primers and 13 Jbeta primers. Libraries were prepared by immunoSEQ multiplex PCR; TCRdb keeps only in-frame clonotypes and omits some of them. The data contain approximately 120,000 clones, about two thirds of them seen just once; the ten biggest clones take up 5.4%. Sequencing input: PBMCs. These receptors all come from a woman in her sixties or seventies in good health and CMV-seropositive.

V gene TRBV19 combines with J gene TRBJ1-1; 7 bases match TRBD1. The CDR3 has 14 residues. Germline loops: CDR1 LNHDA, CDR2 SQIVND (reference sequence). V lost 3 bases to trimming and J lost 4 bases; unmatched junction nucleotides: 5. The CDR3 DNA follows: TGTGCCAGTAGTATTTTACAGGGGATCACTGAAGCTTTCTTT. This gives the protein CASSILQGITEAFF.

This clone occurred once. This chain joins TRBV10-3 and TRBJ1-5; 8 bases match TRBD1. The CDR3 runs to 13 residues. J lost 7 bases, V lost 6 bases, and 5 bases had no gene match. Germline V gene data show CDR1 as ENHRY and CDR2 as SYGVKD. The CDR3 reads CAIRETGAQPQHF. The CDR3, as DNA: TGTGCCATCAGGGAGACAGGGGCACAGCCCCAGCATTTT.

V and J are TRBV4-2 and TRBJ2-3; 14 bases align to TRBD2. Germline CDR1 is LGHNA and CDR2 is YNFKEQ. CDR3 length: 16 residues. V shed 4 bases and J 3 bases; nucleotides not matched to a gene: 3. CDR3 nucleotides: TGTGCCAGCAGCCGCGGACTAGCGGGGGGTACAGATACGCAGTATTTT. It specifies CASSRGLAGGTDTQYF.

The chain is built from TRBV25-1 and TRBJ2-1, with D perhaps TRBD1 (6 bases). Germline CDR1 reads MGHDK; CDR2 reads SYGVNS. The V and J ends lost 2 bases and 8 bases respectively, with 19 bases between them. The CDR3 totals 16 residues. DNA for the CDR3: TGTGCCAGCAGTGAACGCCGGGACAAGCTATCCGATGAGCAGTTCTTC. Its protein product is CASSERRDKLSDEQFF.

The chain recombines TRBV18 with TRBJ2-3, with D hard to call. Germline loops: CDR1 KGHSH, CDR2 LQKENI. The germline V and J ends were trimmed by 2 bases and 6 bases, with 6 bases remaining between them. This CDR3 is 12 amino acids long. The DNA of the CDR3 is TGTGCCAGCTCACCATTGTCGGATACGCAGTATTTT. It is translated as CASSPLSDTQYF.

The CDR3 sequence is CASSLASGVGNTIYF. The CDR3 bases are TGTGCCAGCAGCTTAGCTTCGGGGGTTGGAAACACCATATATTTT. J is TRBJ1-3 and V is TRBV7-8, with a possible D match to TRBD1 (5 bases). The CDR3 contains 15 residues. Trimming removed 0 bases at V and 3 bases at J, with 9 bases between. CDR1 SGHVS and CDR2 FQNEAQ come from the germline V gene.

The CDR3 is CASSLWGPATDTQYF. The CDR3 nucleotides read TGTGCCAGCAGTCTTTGGGGGCCGGCCACAGATACGCAGTATTTT. This chain joins TRBV27 and TRBJ2-3; D is perhaps TRBD1 (6 bases). V lost 5 bases and J 2 bases, leaving 14 bases between the germline ends. The CDR3 is made up of 15 amino acids. Per germline, CDR1 MNHEY and CDR2 SMNVEV (reference sequence).

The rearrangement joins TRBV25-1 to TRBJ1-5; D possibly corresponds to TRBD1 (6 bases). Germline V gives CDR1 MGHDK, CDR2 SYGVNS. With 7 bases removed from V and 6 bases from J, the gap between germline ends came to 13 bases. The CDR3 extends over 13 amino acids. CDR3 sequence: CASTGGGGQPQHF. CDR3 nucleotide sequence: TGTGCCAGCACTGGAGGGGGGGGTCAGCCCCAGCATTTT.

The CDR3 loop reads CASSYARGTDTQYF. In nucleotides, the CDR3 is TGTGCCAGCAGTTACGCCAGGGGCACAGATACGCAGTATTTT. The chain has TRBV6-5 and TRBJ2-3, with a tentative D call TRBD1 (5 bases). Trimming took off 2 bases at V and 1 base at J, with 7 bases between the two ends. Germline-derived CDR1 and CDR2 are MNHEY and SVGAGI. This CDR3 region has 14 residues.

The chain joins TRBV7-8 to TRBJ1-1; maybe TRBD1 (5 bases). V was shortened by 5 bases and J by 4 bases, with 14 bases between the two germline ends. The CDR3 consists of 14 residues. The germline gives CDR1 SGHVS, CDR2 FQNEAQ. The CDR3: CASSQTHGGTEAFF. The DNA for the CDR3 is TGTGCCAGCAGCCAAACACACGGGGGCACTGAAGCTTTCTTT.

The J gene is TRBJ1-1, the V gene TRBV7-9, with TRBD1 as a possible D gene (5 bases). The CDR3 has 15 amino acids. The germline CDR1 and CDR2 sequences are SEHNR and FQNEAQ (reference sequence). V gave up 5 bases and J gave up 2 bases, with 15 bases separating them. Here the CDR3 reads CASSTPGLTNTEAFF. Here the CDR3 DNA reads TGTGCCAGCAGCACTCCGGGACTAACAAACACTGAAGCTTTCTTT.

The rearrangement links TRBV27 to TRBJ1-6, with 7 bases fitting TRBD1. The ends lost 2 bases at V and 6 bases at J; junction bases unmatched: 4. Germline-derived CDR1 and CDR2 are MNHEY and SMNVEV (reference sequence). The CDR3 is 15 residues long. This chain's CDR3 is CASSLIGQANSPLHF. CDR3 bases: TGTGCCAGCAGTTTAATTGGACAGGCTAATTCACCCCTCCACTTT.

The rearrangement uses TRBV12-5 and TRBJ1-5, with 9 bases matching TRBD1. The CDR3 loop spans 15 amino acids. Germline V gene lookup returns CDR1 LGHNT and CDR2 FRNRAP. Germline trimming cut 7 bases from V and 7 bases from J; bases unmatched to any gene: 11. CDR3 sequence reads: CASAWGQGGLQPQHF. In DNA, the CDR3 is TGTGCTAGTGCCTGGGGACAGGGTGGATTGCAGCCCCAGCATTTT.

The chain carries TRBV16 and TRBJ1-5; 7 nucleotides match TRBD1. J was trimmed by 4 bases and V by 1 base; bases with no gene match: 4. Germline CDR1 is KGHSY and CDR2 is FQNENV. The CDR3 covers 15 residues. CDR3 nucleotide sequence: TGTGCCAGCAGCCAATTTTCAGGGGGGAATCAGCCCCAGCATTTT. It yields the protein CASSQFSGGNQPQHF.

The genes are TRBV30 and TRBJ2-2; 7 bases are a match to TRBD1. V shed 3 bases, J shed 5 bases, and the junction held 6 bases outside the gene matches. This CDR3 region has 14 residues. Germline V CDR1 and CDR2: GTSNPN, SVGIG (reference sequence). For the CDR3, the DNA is TGTGCCTGGAGGACAGGGATCGTGACCGGGGAGCTGTTTTTT. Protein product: CAWRTGIVTGELFF.

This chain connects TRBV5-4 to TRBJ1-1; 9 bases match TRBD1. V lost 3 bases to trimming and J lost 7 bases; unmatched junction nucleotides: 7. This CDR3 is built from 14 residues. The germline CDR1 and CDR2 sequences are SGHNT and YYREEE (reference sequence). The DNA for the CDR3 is TGTGCCAGCAGCTGGGGACAGGGAGGACTTGAAGCTTTCTTT. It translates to CASSWGQGGLEAFF.

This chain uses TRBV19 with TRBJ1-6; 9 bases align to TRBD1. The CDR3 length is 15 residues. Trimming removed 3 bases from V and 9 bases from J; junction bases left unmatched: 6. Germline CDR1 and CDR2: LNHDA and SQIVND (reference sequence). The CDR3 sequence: CASSMGTGPISPLHF. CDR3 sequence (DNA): TGTGCCAGTAGTATGGGGACAGGGCCCATTTCACCCCTCCACTTT.

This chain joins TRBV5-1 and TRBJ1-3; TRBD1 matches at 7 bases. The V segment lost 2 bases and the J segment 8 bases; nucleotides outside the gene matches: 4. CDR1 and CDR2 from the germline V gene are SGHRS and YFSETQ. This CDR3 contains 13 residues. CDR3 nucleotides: TGCGCCAGCAGCTTACAGGGGCTGGACACCATATATTTT. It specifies CASSLQGLDTIYF.

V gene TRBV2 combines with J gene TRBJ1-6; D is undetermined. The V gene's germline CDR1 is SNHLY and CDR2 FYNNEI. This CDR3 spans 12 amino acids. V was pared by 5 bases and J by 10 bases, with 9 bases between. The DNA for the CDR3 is TGTGCCAGCAGTCGTACCAGATCACCCCTCCACTTT. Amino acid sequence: CASSRTRSPLHF.

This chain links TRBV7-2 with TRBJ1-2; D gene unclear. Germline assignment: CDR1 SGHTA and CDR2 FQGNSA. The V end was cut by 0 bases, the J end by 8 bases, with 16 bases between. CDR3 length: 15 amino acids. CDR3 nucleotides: TGTGCCAGCAGCTTAGCTAGTGTCAAGGGAGGGGGCTACACCTTC. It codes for CASSLASVKGGGYTF.